The clone carrying this TCR beta chain was seen at least ten times. What it binds is not known. Genomic DNA was employed as the template in profiling TCR beta VDJ and CDR3. TCRdb independently ran MiXCR on the reads; one entry per CDR3 protein. The data contain around 220,000 distinct CDR3 sequences, around 49% of them singletons. These data belong to a study of CD8+CD57+ T cells in acquired aplastic anemia. Notes on the study in general: Patients shared 25 to 30 CD8+ CDR3 sequences with controls.

Whoever was chosen for sequencing had shown CD8+CD57+ cell expansion by flow cytometry. At the time of blood sampling, patients had not yet received any therapy. The sample comprised sorted CD4+, CD8+, or CD8+CD57+ T cells (not recorded which) from PBMCs. The TCR sequence derives from a human donor with aplastic anemia.

DNA for the CDR3: TGTGCCAGCAGCTCGGGACAGGGTTCCCGGGCGTATGGCTACACCTTC. It is translated as CASSSGQGSRAYGYTF. V usage is TRBV7-8 and J usage is TRBJ1-2; 9 nucleotides agree with TRBD1. Unmatched junction bases numbered 11, after V lost 4 bases and J lost 5 bases. Germline V gene sequence: CDR1 SGHVS, CDR2 FQNEAQ. The CDR3 spans 16 residues.